The clone carrying this T cell receptor (beta chain) was picked up many times. Its cognate antigen is unknown. The data derive from a study of neurological immune-mediated disorders. Points from the study as a whole: HTLV-1-associated myelopathy ranked highest for TCR clonal expansion and multiple sclerosis lowest, beneath healthy controls.

Time point: technical triplicate 1. The CDR3 has 11 amino acids. V was shortened by 5 bases and J by 8 bases, with 9 bases between the two germline ends. TCRdb re-called the 5' RACE reads with MiXCR, one entry per CDR3 protein. The sample comprises roughly 38,000 distinct CDR3 sequences, 8.5% to 14% of which are singletons, and approximately 4% rests with the top ten. The gene calls are TRBV12-3 or TRBV12-4 and TRBJ1-1; no clear D gene. Sequencing was carried out using PBMCs. This clonotype was sampled from a man in his 60s with HTLV-1-associated myelopathy (HAM/TSP). CDR3 sequence reads: CASSSIGEAFF. The CDR3 DNA reads TGTGCCAGCAGTAGCATAGGCGAAGCTTTCTTT.